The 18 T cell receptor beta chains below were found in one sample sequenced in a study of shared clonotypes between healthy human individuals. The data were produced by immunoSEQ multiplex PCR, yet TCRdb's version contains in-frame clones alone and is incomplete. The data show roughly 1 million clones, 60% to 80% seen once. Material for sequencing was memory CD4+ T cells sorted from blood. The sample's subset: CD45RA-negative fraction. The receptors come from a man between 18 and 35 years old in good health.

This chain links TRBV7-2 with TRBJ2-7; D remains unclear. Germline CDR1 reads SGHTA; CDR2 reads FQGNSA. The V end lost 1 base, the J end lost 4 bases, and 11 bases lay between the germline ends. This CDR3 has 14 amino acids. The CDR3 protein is CASSLGASKYEQYF. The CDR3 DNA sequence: TGTGCCAGCAGCTTAGGGGCGTCCAAGTACGAGCAGTACTTC. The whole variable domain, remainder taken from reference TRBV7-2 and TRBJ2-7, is GAGVSQSPSNKVTEKGKDVELRCDPISGHTALYWYRQSLGQGLEFLIYFQGNSAPDKSGLPSDRFSAERTGGSVSTLTIQRTQQEDSAVYLCASSLGASKYEQYFGPGTRLTVT.

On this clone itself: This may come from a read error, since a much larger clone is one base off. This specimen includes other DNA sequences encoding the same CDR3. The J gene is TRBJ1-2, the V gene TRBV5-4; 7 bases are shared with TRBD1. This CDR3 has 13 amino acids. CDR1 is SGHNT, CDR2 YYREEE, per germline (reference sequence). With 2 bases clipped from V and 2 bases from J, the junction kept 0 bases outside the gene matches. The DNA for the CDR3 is TGTGCCAGCAGCTTACAGGGGAACTATGGCTACACCTTC. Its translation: CASSLQGNYGYTF. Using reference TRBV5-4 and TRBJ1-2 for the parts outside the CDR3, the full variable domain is ETGVTQSPTHLIKTRGQQVTLRCSSQSGHNTVSWYQQALGQGPQFIFQYYREEENGRGNFPPRFSGLQFPNYSSELNVNALELDDSALYLCASSLQGNYGYTFGSGTRLTVV.

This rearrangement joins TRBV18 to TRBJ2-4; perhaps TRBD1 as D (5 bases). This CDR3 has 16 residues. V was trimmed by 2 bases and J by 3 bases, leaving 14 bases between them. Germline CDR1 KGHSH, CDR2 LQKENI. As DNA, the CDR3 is TGTGCCAGCTCACCAACGTCAGGGCTAGTCAAAAACATTCAGTACTTC. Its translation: CASSPTSGLVKNIQYF.

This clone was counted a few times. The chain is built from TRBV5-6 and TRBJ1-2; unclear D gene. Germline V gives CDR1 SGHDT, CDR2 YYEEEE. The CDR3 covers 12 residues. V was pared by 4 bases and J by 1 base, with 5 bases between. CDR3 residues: CASSLGNYGYTF. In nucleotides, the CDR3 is TGTGCCAGCAGCCTAGGTAACTATGGCTACACCTTC.

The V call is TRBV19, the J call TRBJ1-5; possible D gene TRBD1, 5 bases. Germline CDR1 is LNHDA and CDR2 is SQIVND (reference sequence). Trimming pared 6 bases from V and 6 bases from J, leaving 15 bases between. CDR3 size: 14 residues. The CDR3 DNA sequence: TGTGCCAGTAGCACCATCGGCAGGGCTCAGCCCCAGCATTTT. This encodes CASSTIGRAQPQHF.

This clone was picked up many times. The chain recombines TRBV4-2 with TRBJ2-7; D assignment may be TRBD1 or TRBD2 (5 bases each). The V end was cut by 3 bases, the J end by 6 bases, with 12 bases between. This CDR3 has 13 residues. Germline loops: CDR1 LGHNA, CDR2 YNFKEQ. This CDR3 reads CASSHGGTVEQYF. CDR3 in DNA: TGTGCCAGCAGCCATGGGGGAACTGTCGAGCAGTACTTC.

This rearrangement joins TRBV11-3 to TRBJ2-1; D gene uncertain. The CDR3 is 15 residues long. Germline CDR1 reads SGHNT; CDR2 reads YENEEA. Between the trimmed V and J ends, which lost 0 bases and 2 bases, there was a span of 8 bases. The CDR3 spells CASSLEATTYNEQFF. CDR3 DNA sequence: TGTGCCAGCAGCTTAGAGGCCACTACCTACAATGAGCAGTTCTTC.

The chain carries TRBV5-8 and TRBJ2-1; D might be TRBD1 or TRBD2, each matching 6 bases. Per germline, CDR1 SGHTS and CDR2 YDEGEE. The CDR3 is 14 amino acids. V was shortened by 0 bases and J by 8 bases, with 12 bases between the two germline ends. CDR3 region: CASSLGGARDEQFF. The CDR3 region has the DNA TGTGCCAGCAGCTTGGGGGGGGCGCGGGATGAGCAGTTCTTC.

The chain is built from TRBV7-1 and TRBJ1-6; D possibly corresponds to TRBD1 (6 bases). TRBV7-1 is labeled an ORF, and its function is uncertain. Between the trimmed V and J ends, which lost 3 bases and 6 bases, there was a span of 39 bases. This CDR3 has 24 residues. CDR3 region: CASSSRELQWLGGPNEELNSPLHF. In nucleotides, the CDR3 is TGTGCCAGCAGCTCCCGGGAGCTTCAATGGCTAGGGGGACCGAACGAAGAGCTTAATTCACCCCTCCACTTT.

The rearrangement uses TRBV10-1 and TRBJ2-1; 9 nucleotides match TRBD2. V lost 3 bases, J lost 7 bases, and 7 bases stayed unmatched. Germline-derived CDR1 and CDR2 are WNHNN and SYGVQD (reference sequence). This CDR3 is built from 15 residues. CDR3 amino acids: CASSEQRGAANEQFF. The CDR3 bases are TGCGCCAGCAGTGAACAGCGGGGGGCTGCGAATGAGCAGTTCTTC.

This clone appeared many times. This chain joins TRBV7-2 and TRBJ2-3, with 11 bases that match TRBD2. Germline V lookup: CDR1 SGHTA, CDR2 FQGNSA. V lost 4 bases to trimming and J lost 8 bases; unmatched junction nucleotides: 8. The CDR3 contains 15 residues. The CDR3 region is CASSSTGTSGFTQYF. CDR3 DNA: TGTGCCAGCAGCTCAACCGGGACTAGCGGATTTACGCAGTATTTT.

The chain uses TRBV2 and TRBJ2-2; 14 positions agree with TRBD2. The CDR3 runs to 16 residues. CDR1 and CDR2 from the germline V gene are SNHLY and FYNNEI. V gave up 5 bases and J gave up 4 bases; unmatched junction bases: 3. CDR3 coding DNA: TGTGCCAGCAGTACAGGACTAGCGGGGGGCACCGGGGAGCTGTTTTTT. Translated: CASSTGLAGGTGELFF.

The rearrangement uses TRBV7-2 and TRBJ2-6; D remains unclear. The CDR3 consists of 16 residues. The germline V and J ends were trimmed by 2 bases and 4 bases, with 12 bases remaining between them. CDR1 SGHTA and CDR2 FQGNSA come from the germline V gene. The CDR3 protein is CASSLSLVAGANVLTF. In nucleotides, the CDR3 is TGTGCCAGCAGCTTAAGTCTGGTGGCGGGGGCCAACGTCCTGACTTTC.

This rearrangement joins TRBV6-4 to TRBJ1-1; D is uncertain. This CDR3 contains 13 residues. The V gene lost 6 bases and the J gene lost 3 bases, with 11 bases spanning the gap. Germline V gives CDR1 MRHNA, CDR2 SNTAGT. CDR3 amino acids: CASRGPLDTEAFF. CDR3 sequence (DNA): TGTGCCAGCAGAGGACCATTGGACACTGAAGCTTTCTTT.

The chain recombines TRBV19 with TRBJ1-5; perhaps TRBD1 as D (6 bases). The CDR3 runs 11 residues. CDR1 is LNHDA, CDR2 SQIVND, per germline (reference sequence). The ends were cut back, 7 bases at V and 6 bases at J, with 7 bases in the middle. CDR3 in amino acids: CASKGGQPQHF. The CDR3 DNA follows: TGTGCCAGTAAGGGGGGTCAGCCCCAGCATTTT. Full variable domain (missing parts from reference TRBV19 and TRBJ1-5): DGGITQSPKYLFRKEGQNVTLSCEQNLNHDAMYWYRQDPGQGLRLIYYSQIVNDFQKGDIAEGYSVSREKKESFPLTVTSAQKNPTAFYLCASKGGQPQHFGDGTRLSIL.

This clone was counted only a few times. The CDR3: CASSDRTVAGTIYF. The CDR3 DNA reads TGTGCCAGCAGTGACAGGACTGTGGCCGGCACCATATATTTT. The chain has TRBV2 and TRBJ1-3; D is ambiguous. V was pared by 3 bases and J by 9 bases, with 15 bases between. Germline assignment: CDR1 SNHLY and CDR2 FYNNEI. The CDR3 extends over 14 amino acids.

The chain's CDR3 is CASSPGQGWSGNTIYF. The CDR3 nucleotides read TGTGCCAGTAGTCCGGGACAGGGTTGGAGTGGAAACACCATATATTTT. The chain carries TRBV19 and TRBJ1-3; 9 bases align to TRBD1. The J segment lost 3 bases and the V segment lost 5 bases, leaving 8 bases of the junction unmatched. CDR3 length: 16 residues. Germline CDR1 is LNHDA and CDR2 is SQIVND (reference sequence). The variable domain in full, completed from reference TRBV19 and TRBJ1-3, reads DGGITQSPKYLFRKEGQNVTLSCEQNLNHDAMYWYRQDPGQGLRLIYYSQIVNDFQKGDIAEGYSVSREKKESFPLTVTSAQKNPTAFYLCASSPGQGWSGNTIYFGEGSWLTVV.

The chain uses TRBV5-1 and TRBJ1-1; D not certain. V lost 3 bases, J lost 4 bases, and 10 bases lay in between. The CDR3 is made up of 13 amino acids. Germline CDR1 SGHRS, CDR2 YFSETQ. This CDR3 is CASSSRPSTEAFF. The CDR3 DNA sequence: TGCGCCAGCAGCTCGCGGCCTAGCACTGAAGCTTTCTTT.